The 20 T cell receptor beta chains below come from one sample, sequenced in a study of cytomegalovirus exposure and HLA in healthy donors (dated by TCRdb to 2016 to 2017). Libraries were prepared through the immunoSEQ multiplex PCR assay. For the multiplex PCR, a mixture combining 60 forward primers for TCR Vbeta segments and 13 reverse primers for TCR Jbeta segments was used. This immuneACCESS table, as held by TCRdb, lists in-frame sequences with V and J called but not all clones. Of the missing ones, under half trace to an unresolved V gene in checked studies; the others have no known cause. Recorded for this sample are around 140,000 clones; roughly 80% of them occurred a single time. Roughly 7% of the sample belongs to the ten largest clones. The specimen sequenced was PBMCs. These receptors were taken from a male donor in good health and CMV-seronegative.

The V gene is TRBV5-4, the J gene TRBJ2-7, with TRBD1 as a possible D gene (5 bases). Germline CDR1 and CDR2: SGHNT and YYREEE (reference sequence). Trimming took 3 bases from V and 3 from J, leaving 16 bases between them. This CDR3 has 15 amino acids. CDR3 DNA sequence: TGTGCCAGCAGCTCCAAACCGACAGTTGGCTACGAGCAGTACTTC. It translates to CASSSKPTVGYEQYF. The full variable domain, in which reference TRBV5-4 and TRBJ2-7 provide the parts outside the CDR3, is ETGVTQSPTHLIKTRGQQVTLRCSSQSGHNTVSWYQQALGQGPQFIFQYYREEENGRGNFPPRFSGLQFPNYSSELNVNALELDDSALYLCASSSKPTVGYEQYFGPGTRLTVT.

CDR3 in amino acids: CASSIWGQGAREAFF. CDR3 DNA sequence: TGTGCCAGTAGTATATGGGGACAGGGGGCCCGGGAAGCTTTCTTT. The chain is built from TRBV19 and TRBJ1-1; 12 bases agree with TRBD1. The V gene end was trimmed by 2 bases and the J gene end by 8 bases; junction bases not matched to a gene: 6. The CDR3 is 15 residues long. Per the germline V gene, CDR1 is LNHDA and CDR2 is SQIVND (reference sequence). Using reference TRBV19 and TRBJ1-1 for the parts outside the CDR3, the full variable domain is DGGITQSPKYLFRKEGQNVTLSCEQNLNHDAMYWYRQDPGQGLRLIYYSQIVNDFQKGDIAEGYSVSREKKESFPLTVTSAQKNPTAFYLCASSIWGQGAREAFFGQGTRLTVV.

The rearrangement links TRBV7-9 to TRBJ1-2; 7 bases line up with TRBD1. The CDR3 covers 15 residues. Looked up from germline, CDR1 is SEHNR and CDR2 is FQNEAQ (reference sequence). V lost 1 base and J lost 8; bases outside the gene matches: 10. In DNA form, the CDR3 reads TGTGCCAGCAGCTTAGGACAGGGTCCTTCTACAGGCTACACCTTC. This translates into CASSLGQGPSTGYTF. Using reference TRBV7-9 and TRBJ1-2 for the parts outside the CDR3, the full variable domain is DTGVSQNPRHKITKRGQNVTFRCDPISEHNRLYWYRQTLGQGPEFLTYFQNEAQLEKSRLLSDRFSAERPKGSFSTLEIQRTEQGDSAMYLCASSLGQGPSTGYTFGSGTRLTVV.

The rearrangement joins TRBV27 to TRBJ2-7, with D possibly matching TRBD1 (6 bases). Germline lookup yields CDR1 MNHEY and CDR2 SMNVEV (reference sequence). The CDR3 length is 16 residues. Trimming shortened V by 2 bases and J by 2 bases, and 16 bases separated the two germline ends. In DNA form, the CDR3 reads TGTGCCAGCAGTTTAGTTCCCGGGACAAGGCCCTACGAGCAGTACTTC. Translated, it gives CASSLVPGTRPYEQYF.

In its sample, this clone was seen once. The rearrangement joins TRBV30 to TRBJ2-7; D perhaps matches TRBD1 (6 bases). This CDR3 is built from 14 residues. Between the trimmed V and J ends, which lost 0 bases and 6 bases, there was a span of 15 bases. Germline assignment: CDR1 GTSNPN and CDR2 SVGIG (reference sequence). CDR3 nucleotide sequence: TGTGCCTGGAGTGTACAGGGTTCCTTCGGCGAGCAGTACTTC. It codes for CAWSVQGSFGEQYF.

About this clone: Other DNA sequences within the sample encode an identical CDR3. The chain carries TRBV6-1 and TRBJ2-3; D is ambiguous. The ends were cut back, 5 bases at V and 1 base at J, with 4 bases in the middle. The germline CDR1 and CDR2 sequences are MNHNS and SASEGT. The CDR3 is 12 amino acids. The CDR3: CASSPGTDTQYF. The CDR3 nucleotides read TGTGCCAGCAGTCCTGGCACAGATACGCAGTATTTT.

Concerning this clone itself: A junction end diverges from the germline sequence, so it may reflect a read error. The chain carries TRBV7-7 and TRBJ2-7, with D possibly matching TRBD1 (6 bases). This CDR3 comprises 15 residues. The germline gives CDR1 SSHAT, CDR2 FNYEAQ (reference sequence). The CDR3 DNA sequence: TGTGCTAGCAGCTCCCAGGGGTCAAGATCCTACGAGCAGTACTTC. Translated: CASSSQGSRSYEQYF.

The genes are TRBV28 and TRBJ1-2; D remains unclear. Germline values: CDR1 MDHEN, CDR2 SYDVKM. The CDR3 runs 14 residues. The V and J ends lost 7 bases and 1 base respectively, with 13 bases between them. The CDR3 is CASTPLTLNYGYTF. CDR3 bases: TGTGCCAGCACCCCCTTGACACTTAACTATGGCTACACCTTC.

V is TRBV5-5 and J is TRBJ2-5; TRBD1 matches 8 bases. Trimming removed 4 bases from V and 5 bases from J; junction bases left unmatched: 10. The CDR3 has 15 amino acids. Germline CDR1 and CDR2: SGHKS and YYEKEE (reference sequence). CDR3 nucleotide sequence: TGTGCCAGCAGCCACCAACAGGGGGTTGGTGAGACCCAGTACTTC. It translates to CASSHQQGVGETQYF.

The V gene is TRBV14, the J gene TRBJ2-3; TRBD1 might be the D (6 bases). V lost 5 bases and J 3 bases, leaving 15 bases between the germline ends. CDR1 and CDR2 (germline): SGHDN, FVKESK. The CDR3 is 15 amino acids. CDR3 nucleotide sequence: TGTGCCAGCAGCGCAAACAGGGTGTGGACAGATACGCAGTATTTT. This gives the protein CASSANRVWTDTQYF.

The chain recombines TRBV4-1 with TRBJ2-3; D possibly corresponds to TRBD1 (5 bases). Per germline, CDR1 MGHRA and CDR2 YSYEKL. CDR3 length: 16 residues. The germline V and J ends were trimmed by 4 bases and 1 base, with 15 bases remaining between them. The CDR3 nucleotides read TGCGCCAGCAGCCCAAAGGGCAGGGTGGGCACAGATACGCAGTATTTT. Protein sequence: CASSPKGRVGTDTQYF.

This chain connects TRBV30 to TRBJ1-2; D remains unclear. Per the germline V gene, CDR1 is GTSNPN and CDR2 is SVGIG (reference sequence). Trimming removed 0 bases from V and 4 bases from J, with 12 bases in between. This CDR3 region has 14 residues. CDR3 bases: TGTGCCTGGAGTGTTCAAACAACAGTCTATGGCTACACCTTC. Translation: CAWSVQTTVYGYTF. Full variable domain (remainder filled in from reference TRBV30 and TRBJ1-2): SQTIHQWPATLVQPVGSPLSLECTVEGTSNPNLYWYRQAAGRGLQLLFYSVGIGQISSEVPQNLSASRPQDRQFILSSKKLLLSDSGFYLCAWSVQTTVYGYTFGSGTRLTVV.

The rearrangement joins TRBV5-1 to TRBJ2-3; the D is unclear. This CDR3 region has 15 residues. V lost 0 bases, J lost 0 bases, and 8 bases lay in between. Germline V gene data show CDR1 as SGHRS and CDR2 as YFSETQ. The CDR3: CASSLGDSSTDTQYF. As DNA, the CDR3 is TGCGCCAGCAGCTTGGGCGACTCTAGCACAGATACGCAGTATTTT.

The rearrangement uses TRBV29-1 and TRBJ1-2; TRBD1 aligns across 8 bases. This CDR3 has 14 residues. After removal of 0 bases from V and 2 bases from J, the junction contained 2 bases not matched to a gene. Germline V CDR1 and CDR2: SQVTM, ANQGSEA. The CDR3 nucleotides are TGCAGCGTTGAAGATGGGGACAGGAACTATGGCTACACCTTC. Amino acid sequence: CSVEDGDRNYGYTF.

The chain employs TRBV21-1 and TRBJ2-7; whether TRBD2, the table's D call, matches the DNA was not checked. TRBV21-1 corresponds to a pseudogene. The CDR3 has 14 amino acids. CDR3 in DNA: TGTGCCAGCAGCAAATACTCGCCGACCTACGAGCAGTACTTC. As protein: CASSKYSPTYEQYF.

This clone was recorded only once. This sequence joins TRBV6-4 and TRBJ1-1; D not certain. This CDR3 comprises 14 residues. Germline V gives CDR1 MRHNA, CDR2 SNTAGT. Trimming left V 2 bases short and J 0 bases short, with 7 bases between. CDR3: CASSDEELNTEAFF. In nucleotides, the CDR3 is TGTGCCAGCAGTGACGAGGAACTGAACACTGAAGCTTTCTTT.

This clone was found once. The chain has TRBV2 and TRBJ2-3; 11 nucleotides agree with TRBD1. CDR1 is SNHLY and CDR2 is FYNNEI in the germline V gene. CDR3 length: 15 residues. Trimming removed 8 bases from V and 4 bases from J; junction bases left unmatched: 8. The DNA for the CDR3 is TGTGCCAGCGGAGTAGGGGGACAGGGGGCAGATACGCAGTATTTT. Protein sequence: CASGVGGQGADTQYF.

CDR3 region: CASSSLGYTF. In DNA form, the CDR3 reads TGTGCCAGCAGCTCCCTCGGCTACACCTTC. V gene TRBV6-6 combines with J gene TRBJ1-2, with D hard to call. The CDR3 extends over 10 amino acids. The germline gives CDR1 MNHNY, CDR2 SVGAGI (reference sequence). V dropped 6 bases and J dropped 8 bases, with 7 bases sitting between them.

This clone was detected only a few times. The J gene is TRBJ2-2, the V gene TRBV13; 7 bases are shared with TRBD2. Germline lookup yields CDR1 PRHDT and CDR2 FYEKMQ (reference sequence). J lost 3 bases, V lost 5 bases, and 6 bases had no gene match. The CDR3 is 15 amino acids. In nucleotides, the CDR3 is TGTGCCAGCAGCGGGTTTGCGGGAGACACCGGGGAGCTGTTTTTT. This codes for CASSGFAGDTGELFF.

V gene TRBV25-1 combines with J gene TRBJ2-5; D might be TRBD2 (5 bases). With 5 bases removed from V and 2 bases from J, the gap between germline ends came to 9 bases. The germline V gene has CDR1 MGHDK and CDR2 SYGVNS. The CDR3 loop spans 13 amino acids. The CDR3 DNA sequence: TGTGCCAGCAGTCCGGGGTGGCAAGAGACCCAGTACTTC. This gives the protein CASSPGWQETQYF.